The rows below give T cell receptor beta chains drawn from one sample of a study of T cells in Graves' hyperthyroidism and ophthalmopathy. From the multiplex PCR reads, TCRdb called clonotypes with MiXCR, one entry per CDR3 protein. The table has more than 550,000 distinct CDR3 sequences, roughly 46% seen once. Source material: peripheral blood or thyroid tissue (not recorded which). These receptors all come from an adult man with Graves' disease, either hyperthyroidism or ophthalmopathy (not recorded which). Each CDR3 is given with its conserved first and last residue. The order of the fields is clone size, J gene, V gene, D gene, CDR3 DNA, CDR3 protein. A D gene is named only where the DNA matches it firmly. For some rows the clone size is stated as once, few or many, or as a class when expanded; others skip it.

>.|TRBJ1-5|TRBV6-5|TRBD1
TGTGCCATCAGTTACGACAGGGGTCAGCCCCAGCATTTT
CAISYDRGQPQHF
>many|TRBJ1-2|TRBV7-9|.
TGTGCCAGCAGCTCGGACATTGGTGGCTACACCTTC
CASSSDIGGYTF
>.|TRBJ1-2|TRBV7-9|.
TGTGCCAGCAGCCAAGCCGGGGTGGACTATGGCTACACCTTC
CASSQAGVDYGYTF
>.|TRBJ2-5|TRBV12-3/TRBV12-4|TRBD2
TGTGCCAGCAGTGATATGACTAGCACGCACCAAGAGACCCAGTACTTC
CASSDMTSTHQETQYF
>many|TRBJ1-2|TRBV29-1|.
TGCAGCGTTGATGCAGTTAACTATGGCTACACCTTC
CSVDAVNYGYTF
>few|TRBJ1-6|TRBV7-8|.
TGTGCCAGCAGCCAAGGGGTACCTACTAAGGGGTCACCCCTCCACTTT
CASSQGVPTKGSPLHF
>.|TRBJ1-5|TRBV7-9|.
TGTGCCAGCAGCCAAGTTACTAAGGGATTCCAGCCCCAGCATTTT
CASSQVTKGFQPQHF
>.|TRBJ1-1|TRBV6-5|.
TGTGCCAGCAGTTCGTCCGTGGGCACGCCTGAAGCTTTCTTT
CASSSSVGTPEAFF
>.|TRBJ2-7|TRBV2|.
TGTGCCAGCACCAGACAGGAATTCGGCTACAAGCAGTACTTC
CASTRQEFGYKQYF
>.|TRBJ2-7|TRBV20-1|TRBD2
TGCAGTGCTAGAGATGATACTAGCGGGAGGGTCGAGCAGTACTTC
CSARDDTSGRVEQYF
>many|TRBJ1-6|TRBV14|TRBD1
TGTGCCAGCAGCCATCTCGGACAGGGAAATTCACCCCTCCACTTT
CASSHLGQGNSPLHF
>few|TRBJ1-3|TRBV2|TRBD1
TGTGCCAGCAGTGAGGGGACAGGGGACCACACCATATATTTT
CASSEGTGDHTIYF
>.|TRBJ1-6|TRBV5-4|.
TGTGCCAGCAGCTTTACAGGGAACTCACCCCTCCACTTT
CASSFTGNSPLHF
>many|TRBJ1-1|TRBV15|.
TGTGCCACCAGCAGAGATGGCCCTGAAGCTTTCTTT
CATSRDGPEAFF
>.|TRBJ2-5|TRBV20-1|.
TGCAGTGCTAGAGGGGCTAGGGGGGGGGAGACCCAGTACTTC
CSARGARGGETQYF
>many|TRBJ1-2|TRBV7-2|.
TGTGCCAGCAGCTTAGCTACCTATGGCTACACCTTC
CASSLATYGYTF
>.|TRBJ1-3|TRBV6-1|.
TGTGCCAGCAGTGCTCGGGTAGGCTCTGGAAACACCATATATTTT
CASSARVGSGNTIYF
>.|TRBJ1-2|TRBV25-1|TRBD1
TGTGCCACCTCACAGGGGGGGAACTATGGCTACACCTTC
CATSQGGNYGYTF
>.|TRBJ1-5|TRBV10-1|.
TGCGCCAGCAGCCCAAGCTTTAATCAGCCCCAGCATTTT
CASSPSFNQPQHF
>few|TRBJ1-5|TRBV29-1|TRBD1
TGCAGCGTTGAGGGGGACAGGGGTTCTCCCCGGCATTTT
CSVEGDRGSPRHF
>.|TRBJ1-5|TRBV7-9|.
TGTGCCAGCAGCAAGGACACGATCCCCAATCAGCCCCAGCATTTT
CASSKDTIPNQPQHF
>many|TRBJ1-1|TRBV7-8|.
TGTGCCAGCAGCTTAGTCGACAGCGTGAACACTGAAGCTTTCTTT
CASSLVDSVNTEAFF